This TCR beta chain was obtained from a study of Ad26.COV2.S vaccination and SARS-CoV-2 variants. Study-level background: Intramuscularly, Ad26.COV2.S was given either once or twice, 56 days apart. Study conclusions and caveats: Ad26.COV2.S recipients had broader spike-specific TCRs (P = 0.0014).

J was trimmed by 7 bases and V by 6 bases; bases with no gene match: 11. Germline-derived CDR1 and CDR2 are MDHEN and SYDVKM. The CDR3 totals 14 residues. Described treatment: about 20 received Ad26.COV2.S at low or high dose, single or two shots; several received placebo; per-sample allocation not given. Samples were taken on day 63 after the first vaccine or placebo injection. Recruitment in Boston yielded a donor of adult age, 18-55 years. Turning to this clone: What it binds is unknown.

Assay used: immunoSEQ multiplex PCR; TCRdb lists only in-frame clones, some missing. The table shows around 420,000 clones, with around nine tenths occurring only once. The sample consisted of peripheral blood, taken in a trial of Ad26.COV2.S vaccine versus placebo. The TCR originated in a person between 18 and 65 years old who received the Ad26.COV2.S COVID-19 vaccine or a placebo. The gene calls are TRBV28 and TRBJ1-2, with 7 bases fitting TRBD1. CDR3 sequence reads: CASSLRDSFSGYTF. CDR3 in DNA: TGTGCCAGCAGCTTAAGGGACAGTTTTTCTGGCTACACCTTC.